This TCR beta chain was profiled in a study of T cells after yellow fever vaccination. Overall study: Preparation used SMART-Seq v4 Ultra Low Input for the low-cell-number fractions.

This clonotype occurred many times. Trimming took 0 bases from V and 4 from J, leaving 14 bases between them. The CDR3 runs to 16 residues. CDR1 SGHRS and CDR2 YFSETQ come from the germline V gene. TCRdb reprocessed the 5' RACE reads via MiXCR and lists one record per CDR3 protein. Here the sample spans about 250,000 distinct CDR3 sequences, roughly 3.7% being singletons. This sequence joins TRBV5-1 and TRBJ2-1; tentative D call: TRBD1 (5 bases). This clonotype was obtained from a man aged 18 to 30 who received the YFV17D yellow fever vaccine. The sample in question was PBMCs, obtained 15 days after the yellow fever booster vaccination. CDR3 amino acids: CASSLAAGAQYNEQFF. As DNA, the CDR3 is TGCGCCAGCAGCTTGGCCGCTGGGGCCCAATACAATGAGCAGTTCTTC.